A selection of T cell receptor beta chains follows, all from one sample in a study of T cell responses to AZD1222 COVID-19 vaccine. Repertoires were generated with immunoSEQ multiplex PCR, while TCRdb's copy carries only in-frame clones and drops some. Here the sample spans some 100,000 clones, 80% to 95% being singletons. The material sequenced was peripheral blood, taken on day 0 of AZD1222 vaccination. These TCRs come from an adult in good health. The CDR3 runs from the conserved cysteine through the conserved F or W. A D gene is named only where the DNA matches it firmly. Clone size, where shown, is once, few, many, or a class for clones that have expanded.

v_call	j_call	clone_size	d_call	cdr3_aa	cdr3_nt
TRBV30	TRBJ1-4	NA	TRBD1	CAWSLDRGPEKLFF	TGTGCCTGGAGTTTGGACAGGGGGCCTGAAAAACTGTTTTTT
TRBV28	TRBJ1-2	NA	NA	CASSQITGRPGYGYTF	TGTGCCAGCAGTCAGATTACGGGACGGCCTGGCTATGGCTACACCTTC
TRBV5-1	TRBJ2-1	NA	TRBD2	CASSLAGPQDEQFF	TGCGCCAGCAGCCTAGCGGGACCGCAGGATGAGCAGTTCTTC
TRBV6-5	TRBJ1-2	NA	NA	CASSPGRALYGYTF	TGTGCCAGCAGCCCAGGGAGGGCCCTCTATGGCTACACCTTC
TRBV11-2	TRBJ2-2	NA	NA	CASSFAGTSDWLTGELFF	TGTGCCAGCAGCTTTGCGGGGACTTCGGACTGGCTCACCGGGGAGCTGTTTTTT
TRBV19	TRBJ2-2	NA	NA	CASSSKEGITGELFF	TGTGCCAGTAGCTCGAAGGAGGGGATCACCGGGGAGCTGTTTTTT
TRBV9	TRBJ1-2	once	TRBD1	CASSVEETGVYGYTF	TGTGCCAGCAGCGTAGAGGAGACAGGGGTGTATGGCTACACCTTC
TRBV20-1	TRBJ2-1	NA	TRBD2	CSASEFGGRALIHNEQFF	TGCAGTGCTAGTGAGTTCGGCGGGAGGGCCCTTATCCACAATGAGCAGTTCTTC
TRBV5-4	TRBJ1-2	NA	TRBD1	CASNTGQGGQDGYTF	TGTGCCAGCAACACCGGACAGGGAGGTCAGGATGGCTACACCTTC
TRBV15	TRBJ1-1	NA	NA	CATSGQRNTEAFF	TGTGCCACCAGCGGACAAAGGAACACTGAAGCTTTCTTT
TRBV28	TRBJ2-3	NA	NA	CASSLFVGQFTQYF	TGTGCCAGCAGTTTATTTGTAGGACAGTTCACGCAGTATTTT
TRBV11-2	TRBJ2-3	NA	NA	CASSPRGRGATDTQYF	TGTGCCAGCAGCCCCCGAGGAAGGGGGGCCACAGATACGCAGTATTTT
TRBV5-1	TRBJ1-4	NA	NA	CASRPGSTNEKLFF	TGCGCCAGCAGACCGGGCTCTACTAATGAAAAACTGTTTTTT
TRBV5-1	TRBJ2-3	NA	TRBD2	CASSSGTSRDTQYF	TGCGCCAGCAGCTCCGGGACTAGCAGAGATACGCAGTATTTT
TRBV25-1	TRBJ1-2	NA	TRBD1	CASLRTGRSIYGYTF	TGTGCCAGCCTTAGGACAGGGCGTTCGATCTATGGCTACACCTTC
TRBV11-1	TRBJ2-7	NA	TRBD1	CASRYGTGVQYF	TGTGCCAGCAGGTACGGGACAGGGGTGCAGTACTTC
TRBV28	TRBJ1-5	NA	NA	CASSFQGRGNQPQHF	TGTGCCAGCAGTTTCCAGGGGAGGGGGAATCAGCCCCAGCATTTT
TRBV14	TRBJ2-3	NA	TRBD1	CASSQDQGATTDTQYF	TGTGCCAGCAGCCAAGATCAGGGGGCGACAACAGATACGCAGTATTTT
TRBV5-1	TRBJ2-7	NA	NA	CASSFGGPEQYF	TGCGCCAGCAGCTTTGGAGGCCCTGAGCAGTACTTC
TRBV9	TRBJ1-1	NA	TRBD1	CASSPTLWTGDVAEAFF	TGTGCCAGCAGCCCAACCCTTTGGACAGGGGATGTGGCTGAAGCTTTCTTT
TRBV11-2	TRBJ1-6	NA	NA	CASSSQVNSPLHF	TGTGCCAGCAGCTCGCAAGTGAATTCACCCCTCCACTTT
TRBV19	TRBJ2-2	NA	NA	CASSTDRTGELFF	TGTGCCAGTAGTACCGACAGAACCGGGGAGCTGTTTTTT
TRBV7-9	TRBJ1-1	NA	NA	CASSLAPGDTEAFF	TGTGCCAGCAGCTTAGCGCCGGGTGACACTGAAGCTTTCTTT
TRBV6-4	TRBJ2-7	NA	TRBD2	CASRLAGRDYEQYF	TGTGCCAGCAGACTAGCGGGTAGAGACTACGAGCAGTACTTC
TRBV18	TRBJ2-5	NA	NA	CASSTGPQETQYF	TGTGCCAGCTCAACGGGACCGCAAGAGACCCAGTACTTC
TRBV5-6	TRBJ1-5	NA	TRBD1	CASSRTPGTAFNQPQHF	TGTGCCAGCAGCCGTACACCCGGGACAGCTTTCAATCAGCCCCAGCATTTT
TRBV18	TRBJ2-1	NA	TRBD1	CASSPPSGGKGNEQFF	TGTGCCAGCTCACCCCCGTCAGGGGGCAAGGGCAATGAGCAGTTCTTC
TRBV2	TRBJ2-2	NA	NA	CASSGQNTGELFF	TGTGCCAGCAGTGGACAGAACACCGGGGAGCTGTTTTTT
TRBV5-1	TRBJ2-2	NA	TRBD1	CASSIGQGGDTGELFF	TGCGCCAGCAGCATAGGACAGGGGGGTGACACCGGGGAGCTGTTTTTT
TRBV15	TRBJ2-3	NA	NA	CATSRRQGGGSTDTQYF	TGTGCCACCAGCAGAAGACAGGGAGGAGGAAGCACAGATACGCAGTATTTT
TRBV5-4	TRBJ1-2	NA	NA	CASRATSSGTNYGYTF	TGTGCCAGCAGGGCTACATCTAGCGGGACTAACTATGGCTACACCTTC
TRBV11-3	TRBJ1-1	NA	TRBD1	CASKDRGNTEAFF	TGTGCCAGCAAAGACAGGGGGAACACTGAAGCTTTCTTT
TRBV2	TRBJ2-7	NA	NA	CASSGGQKNSYEQYF	TGTGCCAGCAGTGGTGGACAGAAAAATTCCTACGAGCAGTACTTC
TRBV7-9	TRBJ2-3	once	TRBD2	CASRRASGTSDTQYF	TGTGCCAGCCGAAGAGCTAGCGGGACCTCGGATACGCAGTATTTT
TRBV7-2	TRBJ2-7	NA	TRBD1	CASSLLKGADYEQYF	TGTGCCAGCAGCTTACTTAAGGGGGCCGATTACGAGCAGTACTTC
TRBV15	TRBJ2-7	NA	TRBD2	CATSRVQLAGVYEQYF	TGTGCCACCAGCAGAGTTCAACTAGCGGGAGTCTACGAGCAGTACTTC
TRBV9	TRBJ2-5	NA	NA	CASSLEDYSETQYF	TGTGCCAGCAGCCTAGAGGACTATTCGGAGACCCAGTACTTC
TRBV3-1/TRBV3-2	TRBJ1-3	NA	NA	CASLGRGAGNTIYF	TGTGCCAGCTTAGGCAGGGGAGCTGGAAACACCATATATTTT
TRBV7-9	TRBJ2-2	NA	TRBD1	CASSHDRVSGELFF	TGTGCCAGCAGCCACGACAGGGTGTCCGGGGAGCTGTTTTTT
TRBV2	TRBJ2-1	NA	NA	CASSEEAGEQFF	TGTGCCAGCAGTGAGGAGGCCGGTGAGCAGTTCTTC
TRBV29-1	TRBJ2-1	NA	TRBD2	CSVELREARYNEQFF	TGCAGCGTTGAACTACGGGAGGCCAGGTACAATGAGCAGTTCTTC
TRBV27	TRBJ1-5	NA	TRBD1	CASSPIRQGAGQPQHF	TGTGCCAGCAGTCCGATTCGACAGGGGGCGGGTCAGCCCCAGCATTTT
TRBV7-2	TRBJ1-4	NA	NA	CASSFGQGNEKLFF	TGTGCCAGCAGCTTTGGGCAGGGTAATGAAAAACTGTTTTTT
TRBV5-4	TRBJ2-7	NA	TRBD2	CASSLSGRGTYEQYF	TGTGCCAGCAGCCTTAGCGGGAGGGGGACCTACGAGCAGTACTTC
TRBV28	TRBJ2-7	NA	NA	CASRNRDPSYEQYF	TGTGCCAGCAGAAACCGCGACCCTAGCTACGAGCAGTACTTC
TRBV9	TRBJ2-3	NA	TRBD2	CASSVGLAGTDTQYF	TGTGCCAGCAGCGTAGGGCTAGCGGGAACGGATACGCAGTATTTT
TRBV11-2	TRBJ1-5	NA	NA	CASTGHPNQPQHF	TGTGCCAGCACGGGACACCCGAATCAGCCCCAGCATTTT
TRBV15	TRBJ1-2	NA	NA	CATSRTVRGRVYYGYTF	TGTGCCACCAGCCGGACCGTGAGAGGACGGGTCTACTATGGCTACACCTTC
TRBV19	TRBJ2-3	once	NA	CASSPGWGSQYF	TGTGCCAGTTCGCCAGGGTGGGGCTCGCAGTATTTT
TRBV19	TRBJ1-1	few	NA	CASTFTSNSNTEAFF	TGTGCCAGTACTTTTACCTCGAATTCGAACACTGAAGCTTTCTTT
TRBV28	TRBJ2-5	NA	NA	CASSLGRAQETQYF	TGTGCCAGCAGTTTGGGGCGGGCTCAAGAGACCCAGTACTTC
TRBV2	TRBJ2-5	NA	NA	CASSVSRDETQYF	TGTGCCAGCAGTGTGAGCAGGGATGAGACCCAGTACTTC
TRBV13	TRBJ2-2	NA	TRBD2	CASSAGPGLATPGELFF	TGTGCCAGCAGCGCCGGACCGGGACTAGCAACCCCCGGGGAGCTGTTTTTT